Listed here are 29 T cell receptor beta chains from one sample, sequenced in a study of early T cells in non-severe SARS-CoV-2 infection. TCRdb passed the 5' RACE reads through MiXCR, listing each CDR3 protein once. The sample records approximately 43,000 distinct CDR3 sequences, 7.1% being singletons. The sample was whole blood. Source of these receptors: an adult who was a healthcare worker with PCR-confirmed SARS-CoV-2 infection or an uninfected control (not recorded which).

This clonotype was detected a few times. The chain uses TRBV7-6 and TRBJ2-1; D call uncertain. V lost 6 bases to trimming and J lost 5 bases, with 17 bases between them. This CDR3 is 15 amino acids long. Germline values: CDR1 SGHVS, CDR2 FNYEAQ. The CDR3 is CASSHAAGRNNEQFF. For the CDR3, the DNA is TGTGCCAGCAGTCACGCGGCAGGTCGGAACAATGAGCAGTTCTTC.

The chain employs TRBV20-1 and TRBJ1-1; the D is unclear. Looked up from germline, CDR1 is DFQATT and CDR2 is SNEGSKA (reference sequence). Deletions cut 6 bases from V and 0 bases from J, with 14 bases between. The length of the CDR3 is 14 residues. This CDR3 is CSAQTDLMNTEAFF. The CDR3 coding sequence is TGCAGTGCCCAGACTGATCTCATGAACACTGAAGCTTTCTTT.

The V call is TRBV5-1, the J call TRBJ2-3; TRBD1 might be the D (5 bases). Germline V gives CDR1 SGHRS, CDR2 YFSETQ. The CDR3 runs 14 residues. V was clipped by 0 bases and J by 5 bases, with 10 bases between them. In DNA form, the CDR3 reads TGCGCCAGCAGCTTGGCGGCAGGGATAGATACGCAGTATTTT. This translates into CASSLAAGIDTQYF.

The chain couples TRBV6-1 to TRBJ1-1; a possible D gene is TRBD1 (5 bases). V was cut by 3 bases and J by 3 bases, with 11 bases left in between. The germline V gene encodes CDR1 MNHNS and CDR2 SASEGT. This CDR3 spans 14 amino acids. CDR3 sequence (DNA): TGTGCCAGCAGTGAGAAGGGGCTGCACACTGAAGCTTTCTTT. Translating gives CASSEKGLHTEAFF.

This clonotype was seen ten or more times. The rearrangement joins TRBV5-1 to TRBJ2-5; perhaps TRBD1 as D (6 bases). This CDR3 is built from 14 residues. Germline loops: CDR1 SGHRS, CDR2 YFSETQ. V lost 0 bases to trimming and J lost 1 base, with 7 bases between them. In DNA form, the CDR3 reads TGCGCCAGCAGCTTGGAACAGGGCCAAGAGACCCAGTACTTC. Protein product: CASSLEQGQETQYF. The full variable domain, with the rest looked up from reference TRBV5-1 and TRBJ2-5, is KAGVTQTPRYLIKTRGQQVTLSCSPISGHRSVSWYQQTPGQGLQFLFEYFSETQRNKGNFPGRFSGRQFSNSRSEMNVSTLELGDSALYLCASSLEQGQETQYFGPGTRLLVL.

The V gene is TRBV27, the J gene TRBJ2-1, with TRBD1 identical over 10 bases. The V gene's germline CDR1 is MNHEY and CDR2 SMNVEV (reference sequence). The CDR3 has 14 amino acids. J was trimmed by 5 bases and V by 6 bases; bases with no gene match: 4. The CDR3 bases are TGTGCCAGCAGAGCGGGACAGGGGAACAATGAGCAGTTCTTC. This sequence encodes CASRAGQGNNEQFF.

This chain connects TRBV20-1 to TRBJ2-3; 11 bases fit TRBD2. This CDR3 region has 19 residues. Per germline, CDR1 DFQATT and CDR2 SNEGSKA (reference sequence). Losses at the gene ends were 6 bases for V and 1 base for J; bases not matched to a gene: 18. The CDR3 nucleotides are TGCAGTGCCCCAAAGGGTAGAACTAGCGGGGGACCCGGCACAGATACGCAGTATTTT. Translation: CSAPKGRTSGGPGTDTQYF.

The chain combines TRBV5-1 with TRBJ2-5; D is undetermined. V shed 1 base and J shed 0 bases, with 7 bases lying between them. The length of the CDR3 is 14 residues. Germline loops: CDR1 SGHRS, CDR2 YFSETQ. The CDR3 DNA reads as TGCGCCAGCAGCTTGCCGCCTAACCAAGAGACCCAGTACTTC. It specifies CASSLPPNQETQYF.

This clonotype was detected a few times. J is TRBJ1-3 and V is TRBV7-2, with D hard to call. CDR3 length: 14 residues. CDR1 SGHTA and CDR2 FQGNSA come from the germline V gene. Trimming removed 1 base from V and 8 bases from J, with 12 bases in between. Here the CDR3 reads CASSLGQAVDTIYF. Here the CDR3 DNA reads TGTGCCAGCAGCTTAGGCCAGGCGGTGGACACCATATATTTT. The variable domain in full, completed from reference TRBV7-2 and TRBJ1-3, reads GAGVSQSPSNKVTEKGKDVELRCDPISGHTALYWYRQSLGQGLEFLIYFQGNSAPDKSGLPSDRFSAERTGGSVSTLTIQRTQQEDSAVYLCASSLGQAVDTIYFGEGSWLTVV.

This clonotype was detected ten times or more. The chain combines TRBV12-3 or TRBV12-4 with TRBJ1-5; D is perhaps TRBD1 (5 bases). CDR3 length equals 12 residues. V lost 6 bases, J lost 7 bases, and 10 bases lay in between. CDR3 protein: CASSHKGQPQHF. CDR3 nucleotides: TGTGCCAGCAGCCACAAGGGGCAGCCCCAGCATTTT.

This chain uses TRBV6-1 with TRBJ1-1; possible D gene TRBD1, 5 bases. V lost 1 base, J lost 2 bases, and 8 bases lay in between. This CDR3 spans 14 amino acids. The germline gives CDR1 MNHNS, CDR2 SASEGT. The CDR3 DNA sequence: TGTGCCAGCAGTGAAGAACAGGTAAACACTGAAGCTTTCTTT. Its translation is CASSEEQVNTEAFF.

This clonotype was found many times. J is TRBJ2-1 and V is TRBV12-3 or TRBV12-4, with TRBD1 as a possible D gene (6 bases). The CDR3 loop spans 14 amino acids. Trimming removed 3 bases from V and 5 bases from J, with 11 bases in between. CDR3 nucleotide sequence: TGTGCCAGCAGTTTCAGGGGAAGAAACAATGAGCAGTTCTTC. As protein: CASSFRGRNNEQFF.

This clonotype showed up many times. The V and J genes are TRBV5-1 and TRBJ1-3; D unresolved. Germline lookup yields CDR1 SGHRS and CDR2 YFSETQ. This CDR3 comprises 16 residues. V shed 4 bases and J shed 0 bases, with 14 bases lying between them. The CDR3 loop is CASSRDEGLSGNTIYF. The CDR3 DNA reads TGCGCCAGCAGCCGAGACGAAGGACTCTCTGGAAACACCATATATTTT.

This clonotype was counted at least ten times. The chain links TRBV6-6 to TRBJ1-2; a possible D gene is TRBD1 (6 bases). The CDR3 sequence is 13 residues long. The ends were cut back, 2 bases at V and 8 bases at J, with 12 bases in the middle. Looked up from germline, CDR1 is MNHNY and CDR2 is SVGAGI (reference sequence). CDR3 in amino acids: CASSYIAGEGYTF. The DNA for the CDR3 is TGTGCCAGCAGTTACATTGCAGGGGAGGGCTACACCTTC.

The genes are TRBV5-1 and TRBJ2-3; D call uncertain. The germline gives CDR1 SGHRS, CDR2 YFSETQ. V lost 1 base and J 2 bases, leaving 8 bases between the germline ends. The CDR3 runs to 14 residues. The DNA for the CDR3 is TGCGCCAGCAGCTTGCCCACGTACACAGATACGCAGTATTTT. It codes for CASSLPTYTDTQYF.

The sample holds a few counts of this clonotype. The chain employs TRBV20-1 and TRBJ2-7; D possibly corresponds to TRBD2 (5 bases). CDR3 length equals 13 residues. V shed 3 bases and J shed 3 bases, with 12 bases lying between them. CDR1 is DFQATT and CDR2 is SNEGSKA in the germline V gene (reference sequence). The DNA for the CDR3 is TGCAGTGCTAGCAGCCCCGGGGACTACGAGCAGTACTTC. This sequence encodes CSASSPGDYEQYF.

This clonotype appeared a few times. This sequence joins TRBV7-9 and TRBJ2-7; 14 bases are shared with TRBD2. The CDR3 contains 14 residues. Trimming took 5 bases from V and 7 from J; bases not matched to a gene: 4. Germline CDR1 SEHNR, CDR2 FQNEAQ (reference sequence). CDR3 nucleotides: TGTGCCAGCAGCCGACTAGCGGGGGGGCAAGAGCAGTACTTC. The encoded protein is CASSRLAGGQEQYF.

The CDR3 DNA sequence: TGTGCCAGCAGCGGCCCGTATAGCAATCAGCCCCAGCATTTT. Its protein is CASSGPYSNQPQHF. The V gene is TRBV7-6, the J gene TRBJ1-5; no firm D call. The V and J ends lost 5 bases and 0 bases respectively, with 8 bases between them. There are 14 residues in the CDR3. The V gene's germline CDR1 is SGHVS and CDR2 FNYEAQ.

Many counts were recorded for this clonotype. The J gene is TRBJ1-5, the V gene TRBV9; D is unclear. Deletions cut 0 bases from V and 0 bases from J, with 7 bases between. The CDR3 totals 15 residues. Germline CDR1 SGDLS, CDR2 YYNGEE. CDR3 in amino acids: CASSVDGISNQPQHF. CDR3 sequence (DNA): TGTGCCAGCAGCGTAGATGGGATTAGCAATCAGCCCCAGCATTTT.

V and J are TRBV20-1 and TRBJ2-7; D could derive from TRBD1 or TRBD2 (5 bases each). The CDR3 contains 14 residues. Trimming cost V 3 bases and J 5 bases, with 17 bases left between them. Germline V gene lookup returns CDR1 DFQATT and CDR2 SNEGSKA (reference sequence). CDR3 sequence (DNA): TGCAGTGCTAGGGCCGGGACCGGGATTCACGAGCAGTACTTC. It specifies CSARAGTGIHEQYF.

In its sample, this clonotype was seen a few times. This chain uses TRBV29-1 with TRBJ2-7; D is uncertain. The germline V and J ends were trimmed by 0 bases and 0 bases, with 6 bases remaining between them. CDR1 SQVTM and CDR2 ANQGSEA come from the germline V gene. The CDR3 extends over 13 amino acids. The CDR3 loop reads CSVEDTISYEQYF. The CDR3 coding sequence is TGCAGCGTTGAAGACACAATCTCCTACGAGCAGTACTTC.

This clonotype was seen ten or more times. The chain has TRBV6-6 and TRBJ2-4, with D hard to call. CDR3 size: 13 residues. V was clipped by 4 bases and J by 0 bases, with 4 bases between them. CDR1 is MNHNY and CDR2 is SVGAGI in the germline V gene (reference sequence). CDR3: CASSWTAKNIQYF. The CDR3 bases are TGTGCCAGCAGTTGGACAGCCAAAAACATTCAGTACTTC.

The rearrangement links TRBV7-9 to TRBJ2-5, with no clear D. The CDR3 spans 15 residues. Trimming stripped 0 bases from V and 5 bases from J, with 13 bases between. Germline V gene sequence: CDR1 SEHNR, CDR2 FQNEAQ (reference sequence). DNA for the CDR3: TGTGCCAGCAGCTTAGCGGTCTCCGGCGAGGAGACCCAGTACTTC. Its translation is CASSLAVSGEETQYF.

This clonotype showed up just a few times. This chain uses TRBV6-6 with TRBJ1-6; TRBD1 might be the D (5 bases). The CDR3 is 16 residues long. The V gene's germline CDR1 is MNHNY and CDR2 SVGAGI (reference sequence). V was cut by 5 bases and J by 6 bases, with 17 bases left in between. CDR3 sequence (DNA): TGTGCCAGCAGTCTTGACGGGGCAGCTTCTAATTCACCCCTCCACTTT. It encodes CASSLDGAASNSPLHF.

The rearrangement joins TRBV7-3 to TRBJ1-1; possibly TRBD1 for D (6 bases). CDR3 length equals 14 residues. The germline V gene has CDR1 SGHTA and CDR2 FQGTGA. The V end was cut by 5 bases, the J end by 5 bases, with 15 bases between. CDR3: CASSPNGQGTEAFF. Here the CDR3 DNA reads TGTGCCAGCAGCCCTAACGGGCAGGGGACTGAAGCTTTCTTT.

This clonotype was picked up many times. The rearrangement uses TRBV29-1 and TRBJ1-2; 7 positions match TRBD1. The junction had 10 bases not matched to a gene; V was cut back by 1 base and J by 8 bases. This CDR3 region has 14 residues. Per germline, CDR1 SQVTM and CDR2 ANQGSEA. CDR3 residues: CSVEGPAGGRGYTF. The CDR3, as DNA: TGCAGCGTTGAAGGCCCGGCAGGGGGTCGGGGCTACACCTTC.

This clonotype appeared a few times. This chain connects TRBV7-2 to TRBJ2-5, with 12 nucleotides matching TRBD2. J gave up 13 bases and V 4 bases, and 13 bases lay outside the gene matches. Germline V lookup: CDR1 SGHTA, CDR2 FQGNSA. The CDR3 consists of 15 residues. The CDR3 is CASSSHSSGGAGWYF. CDR3 DNA sequence: TGTGCCAGCAGCTCTCATTCTAGCGGGGGGGCTGGATGGTACTTC.

The CDR3, as DNA: TGTGCCAGCAGCCAAGTGACAGGCCTCTCTGGGGCCAACGTCCTGACTTTC. Its protein is CASSQVTGLSGANVLTF. The gene calls are TRBV3-1 and TRBJ2-6, with D possibly TRBD1 on 6 matching bases. The CDR3 spans 17 residues. Germline V gives CDR1 LGHDT, CDR2 YNNKEL (reference sequence). The ends were cut back, 1 base at V and 0 bases at J, with 10 bases in the middle. Complete variable domain (other parts from reference TRBV3-1 and TRBJ2-6): DTAVSQTPKYLVTQMGNDKSIKCEQNLGHDTMYWYKQDSKKFLKIMFSYNNKELIINETVPNRFSPKSPDKAHLNLHINSLELGDSAVYFCASSQVTGLSGANVLTFGAGSRLTVL.

This clonotype has at least ten counts. V and J are TRBV5-4 and TRBJ2-3; 7 nucleotides match TRBD2. CDR3 size: 14 residues. Looked up from germline, CDR1 is SGHNT and CDR2 is YYREEE (reference sequence). V gave up 9 bases and J gave up 1 base; unmatched junction bases: 8. CDR3 in amino acids: CATRRLAGTDTQYF. DNA for the CDR3: TGTGCCACCCGGCGGCTAGCGGGCACAGATACGCAGTATTTT. The whole variable domain, remainder taken from reference TRBV5-4 and TRBJ2-3, is ETGVTQSPTHLIKTRGQQVTLRCSSQSGHNTVSWYQQALGQGPQFIFQYYREEENGRGNFPPRFSGLQFPNYSSELNVNALELDDSALYLCATRRLAGTDTQYFGPGTRLTVL.